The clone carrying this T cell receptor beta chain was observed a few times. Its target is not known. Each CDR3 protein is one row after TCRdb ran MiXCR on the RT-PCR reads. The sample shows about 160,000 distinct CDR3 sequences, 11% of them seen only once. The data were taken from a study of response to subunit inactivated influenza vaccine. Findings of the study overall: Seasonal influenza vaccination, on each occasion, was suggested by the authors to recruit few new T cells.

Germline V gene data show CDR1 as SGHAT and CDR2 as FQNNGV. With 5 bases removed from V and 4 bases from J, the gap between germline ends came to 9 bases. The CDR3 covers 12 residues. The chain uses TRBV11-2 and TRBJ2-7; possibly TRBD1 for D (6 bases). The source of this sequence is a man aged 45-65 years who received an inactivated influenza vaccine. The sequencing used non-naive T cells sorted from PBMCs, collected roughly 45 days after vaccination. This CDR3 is CASSIQGYEQYF. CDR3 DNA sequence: TGTGCCAGCAGCATACAGGGTTACGAGCAGTACTTC.